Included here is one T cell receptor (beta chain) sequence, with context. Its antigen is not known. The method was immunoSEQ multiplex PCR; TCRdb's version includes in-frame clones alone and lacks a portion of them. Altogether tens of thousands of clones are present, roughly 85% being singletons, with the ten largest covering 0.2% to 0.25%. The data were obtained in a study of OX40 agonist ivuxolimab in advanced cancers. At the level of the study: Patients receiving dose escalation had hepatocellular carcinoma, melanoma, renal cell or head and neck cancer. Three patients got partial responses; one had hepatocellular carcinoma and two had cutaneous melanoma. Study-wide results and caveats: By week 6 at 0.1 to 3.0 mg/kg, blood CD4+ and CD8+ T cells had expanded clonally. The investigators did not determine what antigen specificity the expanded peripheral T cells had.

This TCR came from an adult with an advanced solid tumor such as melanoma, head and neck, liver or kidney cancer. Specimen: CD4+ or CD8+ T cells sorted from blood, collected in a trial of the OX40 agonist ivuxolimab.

The CDR3 DNA is TGTGCCAGCACCCTACGACTGACTCGGGGCACTGAAGCTTTCTTT. Its translation: CASTLRLTRGTEAFF. The rearrangement links TRBV5-6 to TRBJ1-1; no clear D gene. The CDR3 extends over 15 amino acids. Per germline, CDR1 SGHDT and CDR2 YYEEEE. V shed 6 bases and J shed 4 bases, with 19 bases lying between them.